This T cell receptor (beta chain) was captured in a study of post-analysis software for immune sequencing data. Whole-study findings and limits: About 5 TRBV segments were significantly more frequent in patients than in controls. TRBV5-6, TRBV5-1 and TRBV20-1 were among these segments.

V shed 7 bases, J shed 3 bases, and the junction held 14 bases outside the gene matches. The CDR3 runs 17 residues. In germline, CDR1 is SQVTM, CDR2 ANQGSEA. Turning to this clonotype: Its matching antigen is unknown.

Tagging with unique molecular identifiers was a feature of the TCR beta cDNA libraries. From the PCR reads, TCRdb called clonotypes with MiXCR, one entry per CDR3 protein. The repertoire holds 750,000 to 950,000 distinct CDR3 sequences, with roughly 58% as singletons. J is TRBJ2-1 and V is TRBV29-1; 11 bases are shared with TRBD2. Sequencing used blood. This clonotype originated in a girl aged 10 to 17 with multiple sclerosis. CDR3 nucleotides: TGCAGCGCAACAAAGGGAGGTAGCGGGGGGGTCTACAATGAGCAGTTCTTC. Protein sequence: CSATKGGSGGVYNEQFF.